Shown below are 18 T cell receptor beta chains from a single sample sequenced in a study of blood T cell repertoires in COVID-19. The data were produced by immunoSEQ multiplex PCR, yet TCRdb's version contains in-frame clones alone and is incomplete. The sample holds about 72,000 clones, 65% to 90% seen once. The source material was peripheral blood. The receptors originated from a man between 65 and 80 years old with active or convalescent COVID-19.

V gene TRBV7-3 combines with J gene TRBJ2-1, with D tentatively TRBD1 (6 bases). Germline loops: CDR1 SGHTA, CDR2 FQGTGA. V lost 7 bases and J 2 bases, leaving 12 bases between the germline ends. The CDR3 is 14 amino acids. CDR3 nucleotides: TGTGCCAGCATAAAGGACAGTCCCTACAATGAGCAGTTCTTC. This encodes CASIKDSPYNEQFF.

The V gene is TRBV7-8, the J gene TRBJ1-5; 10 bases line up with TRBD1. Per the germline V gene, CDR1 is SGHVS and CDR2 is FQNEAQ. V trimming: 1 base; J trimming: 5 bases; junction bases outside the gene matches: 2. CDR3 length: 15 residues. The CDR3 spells CASSLDGTGDQPQHF. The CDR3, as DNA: TGTGCCAGCAGCTTAGACGGGACAGGGGATCAGCCCCAGCATTTT. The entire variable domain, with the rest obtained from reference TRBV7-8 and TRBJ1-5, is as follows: GAGVSQSPRYKVAKRGQDVALRCDPISGHVSLFWYQQALGQGPEFLTYFQNEAQLDKSGLPSDRFFAERPEGSVSTLKIQRTQQEDSAVYLCASSLDGTGDQPQHFGDGTRLSIL.

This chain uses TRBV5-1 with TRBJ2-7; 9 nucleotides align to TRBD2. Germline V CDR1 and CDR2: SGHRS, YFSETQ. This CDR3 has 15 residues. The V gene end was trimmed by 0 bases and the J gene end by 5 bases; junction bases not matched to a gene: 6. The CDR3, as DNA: TGCGCCAGCAGCTTGGCCCTAGCGGGAACGCACGAGCAGTACTTC. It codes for CASSLALAGTHEQYF. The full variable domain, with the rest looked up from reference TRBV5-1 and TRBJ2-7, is KAGVTQTPRYLIKTRGQQVTLSCSPISGHRSVSWYQQTPGQGLQFLFEYFSETQRNKGNFPGRFSGRQFSNSRSEMNVSTLELGDSALYLCASSLALAGTHEQYFGPGTRLTVT.

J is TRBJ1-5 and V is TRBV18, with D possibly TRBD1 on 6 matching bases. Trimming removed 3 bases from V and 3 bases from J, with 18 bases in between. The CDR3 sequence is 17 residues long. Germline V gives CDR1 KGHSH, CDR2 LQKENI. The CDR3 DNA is TGTGCCAGCTCACCTTCAGCCGGGACATTAAACAATCAGCCCCAGCATTTT. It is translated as CASSPSAGTLNNQPQHF.

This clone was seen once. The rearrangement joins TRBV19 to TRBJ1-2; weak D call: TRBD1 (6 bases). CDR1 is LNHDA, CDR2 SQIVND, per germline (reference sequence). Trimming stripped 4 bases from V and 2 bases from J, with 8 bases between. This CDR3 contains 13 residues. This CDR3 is CASSKGTNYGYTF. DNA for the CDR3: TGTGCCAGTAGTAAAGGGACAAACTATGGCTACACCTTC. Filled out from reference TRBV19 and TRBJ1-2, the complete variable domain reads DGGITQSPKYLFRKEGQNVTLSCEQNLNHDAMYWYRQDPGQGLRLIYYSQIVNDFQKGDIAEGYSVSREKKESFPLTVTSAQKNPTAFYLCASSKGTNYGYTFGSGTRLTVV.

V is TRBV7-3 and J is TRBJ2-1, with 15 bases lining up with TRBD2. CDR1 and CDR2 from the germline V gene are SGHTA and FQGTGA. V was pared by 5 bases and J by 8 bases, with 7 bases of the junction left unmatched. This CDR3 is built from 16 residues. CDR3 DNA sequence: TGTGCCAGCAGCCCGGGACTAGCGGGAGGATTGGATGAGCAGTTCTTC. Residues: CASSPGLAGGLDEQFF.

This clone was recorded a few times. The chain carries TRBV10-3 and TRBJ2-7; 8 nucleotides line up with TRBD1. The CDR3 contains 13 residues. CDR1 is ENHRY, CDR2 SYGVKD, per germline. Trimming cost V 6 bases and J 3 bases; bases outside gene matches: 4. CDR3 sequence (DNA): TGTGCCATCAGGGACAGGGCACACTACGAGCAGTACTTC. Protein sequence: CAIRDRAHYEQYF.

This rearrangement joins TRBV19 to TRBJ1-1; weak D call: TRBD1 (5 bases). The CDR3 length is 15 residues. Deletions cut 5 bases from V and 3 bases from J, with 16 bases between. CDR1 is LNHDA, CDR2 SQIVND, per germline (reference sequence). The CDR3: CASSLGPSGYTEAFF. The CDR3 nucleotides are TGTGCCAGTAGTTTAGGGCCCTCAGGGTACACTGAAGCTTTCTTT.

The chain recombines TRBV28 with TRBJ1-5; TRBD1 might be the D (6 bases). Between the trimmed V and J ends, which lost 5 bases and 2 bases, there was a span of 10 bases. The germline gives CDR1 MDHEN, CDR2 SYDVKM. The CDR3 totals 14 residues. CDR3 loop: CASSTGPGNQPQHF. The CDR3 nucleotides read TGTGCCAGCAGTACAGGGCCCGGCAATCAGCCCCAGCATTTT.

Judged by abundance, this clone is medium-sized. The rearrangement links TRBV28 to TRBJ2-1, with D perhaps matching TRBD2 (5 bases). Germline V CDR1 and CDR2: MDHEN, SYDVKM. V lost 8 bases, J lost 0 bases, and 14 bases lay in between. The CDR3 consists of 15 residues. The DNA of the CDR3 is TGTGCCAGCGGGCGCCGGAGCGGCTCCTACAATGAGCAGTTCTTC. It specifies CASGRRSGSYNEQFF.

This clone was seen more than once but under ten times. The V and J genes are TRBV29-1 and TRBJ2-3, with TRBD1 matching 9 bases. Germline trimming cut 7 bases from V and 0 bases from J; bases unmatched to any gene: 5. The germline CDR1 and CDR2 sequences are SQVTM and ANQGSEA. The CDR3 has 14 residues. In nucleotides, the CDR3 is TGCAGCGGGGGACAGGGAGGGAGCACAGATACGCAGTATTTT. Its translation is CSGGQGGSTDTQYF.

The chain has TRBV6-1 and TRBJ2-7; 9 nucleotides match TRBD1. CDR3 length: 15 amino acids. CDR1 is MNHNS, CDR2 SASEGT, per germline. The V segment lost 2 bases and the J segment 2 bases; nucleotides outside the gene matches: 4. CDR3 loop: CASSEWGTGPYEQYF. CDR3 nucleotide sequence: TGTGCCAGCAGTGAATGGGGGACAGGGCCCTACGAGCAGTACTTC.

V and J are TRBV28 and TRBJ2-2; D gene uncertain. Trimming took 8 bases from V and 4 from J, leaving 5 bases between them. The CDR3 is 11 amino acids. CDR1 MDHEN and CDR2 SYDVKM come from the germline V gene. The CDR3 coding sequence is TGTGCCAGCCGCAGCACCGGGGAGCTGTTTTTT. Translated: CASRSTGELFF. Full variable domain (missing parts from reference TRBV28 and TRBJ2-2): DVKVTQSSRYLVKRTGEKVFLECVQDMDHENMFWYRQDPGLGLRLIYFSYDVKMKEKGDIPEGYSVSREKKERFSLILESASTNQTSMYLCASRSTGELFFGEGSRLTVL.

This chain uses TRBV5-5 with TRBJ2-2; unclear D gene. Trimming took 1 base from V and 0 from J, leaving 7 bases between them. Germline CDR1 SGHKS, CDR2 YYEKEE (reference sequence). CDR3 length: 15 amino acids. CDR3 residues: CASSLRTTNTGELFF. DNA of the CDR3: TGTGCCAGCAGCTTGAGAACAACGAACACCGGGGAGCTGTTTTTT.

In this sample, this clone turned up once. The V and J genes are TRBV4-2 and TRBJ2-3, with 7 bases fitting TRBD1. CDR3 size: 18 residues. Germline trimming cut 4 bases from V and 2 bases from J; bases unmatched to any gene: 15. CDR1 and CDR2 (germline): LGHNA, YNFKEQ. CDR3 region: CASSPLKGASSYTDTQYF. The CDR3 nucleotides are TGTGCCAGCAGCCCCCTCAAGGGGGCTAGCTCGTACACAGATACGCAGTATTTT.

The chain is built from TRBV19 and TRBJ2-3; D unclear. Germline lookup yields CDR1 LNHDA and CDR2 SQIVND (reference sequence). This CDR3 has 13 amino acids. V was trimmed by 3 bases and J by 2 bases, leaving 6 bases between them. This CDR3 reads CASSISLTDTQYF. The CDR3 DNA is TGTGCCAGTAGTATTTCCCTCACAGATACGCAGTATTTT.

The CDR3 DNA follows: TGTGCCAGCAGCTTGGACAGGGATTATGGCTACACCTTC. It specifies CASSLDRDYGYTF. This sequence joins TRBV5-4 and TRBJ1-2, with D maybe TRBD1 (6 bases). CDR3 length: 13 residues. Germline V gene lookup returns CDR1 SGHNT and CDR2 YYREEE (reference sequence). With 0 bases removed from V and 5 bases from J, the gap between germline ends came to 8 bases.

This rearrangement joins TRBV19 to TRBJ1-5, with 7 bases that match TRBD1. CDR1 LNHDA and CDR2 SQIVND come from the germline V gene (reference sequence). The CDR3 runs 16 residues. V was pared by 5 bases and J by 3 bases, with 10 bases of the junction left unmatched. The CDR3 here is CASSADRASPNQPQHF. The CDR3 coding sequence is TGTGCCAGTAGTGCCGACAGGGCTTCCCCCAATCAGCCCCAGCATTTT.